This TCR beta chain was found in a study of shared clonotypes between healthy human individuals. Study details: The study used three CD4 naive, three CD4 memory, two CD8 naive and one CD8 memory plate per donor.

Note on this clone: The antigen is undetermined.

Profiled with immunoSEQ multiplex PCR; TCRdb holds only in-frame clones, not every one. The table includes millions of clones, approximately 94% detected once. Study-wide results and limits: In contrast to clonotypes shared by all four donors, non-shared clonotypes had lower generation probabilities.

Naive CD8 cells lacked CD45RO and underwent positive selection for CCR7, leaving out terminally differentiated effector memory CD45RA+ cells. Recent acute infections and vaccinations were absent in the healthy HIV-negative adult donors. The sample comprised naive CD8+ T cells from PBMCs. This TCR was sampled from a young man in good health. Some clones in this sample may be carry-over from other donors' samples.

The CDR3 coding sequence is TGCAGTGCTACGTACTCCTACGAGCAGTACTTC. This sequence encodes CSATYSYEQYF. The rearrangement links TRBV20-1 to TRBJ2-7; no clear D. This CDR3 region has 11 residues. V lost 4 bases and J lost 0, with 4 bases in between. Germline CDR1 reads DFQATT; CDR2 reads SNEGSKA (reference sequence).